These 28 T cell receptor beta chains were all obtained from the same sample, sequenced in a study of graft-versus-host responses after intestinal transplantation. This table comes from immunoSEQ multiplex PCR, and its TCRdb copy is limited to in-frame clones, with some not included. The sample gives roughly 100,000 clones, over 85% of which show up once; 0.9% to 1.5% is in the top ten. These TCRs are of unknown antigen specificity. Specimen: unstimulated CD8+ T cells sorted from spleen or lymph node cells, collected before intestinal transplant. Receptors originate from a human donor who received an intestinal transplant.

The CDR3 loop reads CASSTTSILAEQYF. CDR3 bases: TGTGCCAGTTCAACGACTAGCATATTAGCCGAGCAGTACTTC. This chain uses TRBV6-1 with TRBJ2-7; 7 bases align to TRBD2. V lost 9 bases and J lost 6; bases outside the gene matches: 14. Germline CDR1 MNHNS, CDR2 SASEGT. This CDR3 comprises 14 residues.

This clone was seen a few times. This chain uses TRBV7-9 with TRBJ1-4; tentatively, D is TRBD1 (5 bases). The CDR3 contains 14 residues. Trimming stripped 3 bases from V and 8 bases from J, with 13 bases between. CDR1 is SEHNR, CDR2 FQNEAQ, per germline (reference sequence). The CDR3 coding sequence is TGTGCCAGCAGCTTGGGTCAGGGATTCGAAAAACTGTTTTTT. It encodes CASSLGQGFEKLFF.

The J gene is TRBJ1-1, the V gene TRBV7-9; D gene ambiguous. Germline V gene sequence: CDR1 SEHNR, CDR2 FQNEAQ (reference sequence). CDR3 length: 13 residues. V was pared by 2 bases and J by 1 base, with 5 bases between. CDR3 nucleotides: TGTGCCAGCAGCTTAATCTCGAACACTGAAGCTTTCTTT. Amino acids: CASSLISNTEAFF.

This CDR3 reads CASSLGGGTGELFF. In DNA form, the CDR3 reads TGTGCCAGCAGTTTAGGGGGGGGTACCGGGGAGCTGTTTTTT. The rearrangement links TRBV27 to TRBJ2-2; TRBD2 matches at 7 bases. The V and J ends lost 2 bases and 5 bases, in that order; junction bases with no gene match: 2. There are 14 residues in the CDR3. Germline assignment: CDR1 MNHEY and CDR2 SMNVEV (reference sequence).

V gene TRBV7-9 combines with J gene TRBJ2-1; 7 bases map to TRBD1. The trim removed 3 bases at V and 0 bases at J, leaving 5 bases unmatched. The CDR3 runs 16 residues. Germline CDR1 reads SEHNR; CDR2 reads FQNEAQ (reference sequence). CDR3: CASSFKGAYSYNEQFF. The CDR3 DNA is TGTGCCAGCAGCTTTAAGGGGGCTTACTCCTACAATGAGCAGTTCTTC.

The chain recombines TRBV19 with TRBJ1-4, with D unresolved. Germline CDR1 LNHDA, CDR2 SQIVND (reference sequence). V was cut by 5 bases and J by 0 bases, with 10 bases left in between. The CDR3 spans 15 residues. The CDR3 DNA follows: TGTGCCAGTAGTGCGGACCGAGCAACTAATGAAAAACTGTTTTTT. Amino acid sequence: CASSADRATNEKLFF.

The gene calls are TRBV29-1 and TRBJ2-7; perhaps TRBD2 as D (5 bases). The CDR3 is made up of 15 amino acids. V was clipped by 7 bases and J by 11 bases, with 30 bases between them. Germline V lookup: CDR1 SQVTM, CDR2 ANQGSEA. In nucleotides, the CDR3 is TGCAGCGCCTCAACTGCGGAATCTGGCGGGCCCCCAAAGTACTTC. Protein sequence: CSASTAESGGPPKYF.

CDR3 in amino acids: CASSEVTGNYNSPLHF. The CDR3 nucleotides read TGTGCCAGCAGTGAAGTCACGGGAAACTATAATTCACCCCTCCACTTT. V gene TRBV6-1 combines with J gene TRBJ1-6, with D unresolved. The CDR3 spans 16 residues. Trimming took off 1 base at V and 3 bases at J, with 10 bases between the two ends. Germline V CDR1 and CDR2: MNHNS, SASEGT.

The chain is built from TRBV6-1 and TRBJ1-2; D remains ambiguous. Looked up from germline, CDR1 is MNHNS and CDR2 is SASEGT. V lost 7 bases to trimming and J lost 5 bases, with 14 bases between them. The CDR3 extends over 13 amino acids. CDR3 nucleotide sequence: TGTGCCAGCATGTTGGAGACCCATTATGGCTACACCTTC. Translated: CASMLETHYGYTF.

This sequence joins TRBV4-1 and TRBJ2-7; no reliable D call. V lost 0 bases and J 5 bases, leaving 11 bases between the germline ends. The CDR3 is made up of 14 amino acids. CDR1 MGHRA and CDR2 YSYEKL come from the germline V gene. The CDR3 is CASSQERDIDEQYF. CDR3 nucleotides: TGCGCCAGCAGCCAAGAACGCGACATTGACGAGCAGTACTTC.

V gene TRBV11-1 combines with J gene TRBJ1-2, with unresolved D. V gave up 5 bases and J gave up 4 bases, with 14 bases separating them. CDR1 and CDR2 (germline): SGHAT, FQDESV (reference sequence). This CDR3 contains 14 residues. The CDR3 DNA is TGTGCCAGCAGCCCCTCCGGGGATAGCTATGGCTACACCTTC. Its protein is CASSPSGDSYGYTF. Looking up the rest from reference TRBV11-1 and TRBJ1-2 gives the full variable domain: EAEVAQSPRYKITEKSQAVAFWCDPISGHATLYWYRQILGQGPELLVQFQDESVVDDSQLPKDRFSAERLKGVDSTLKIQPAELGDSAMYLCASSPSGDSYGYTFGSGTRLTVV.

The chain uses TRBV11-2 and TRBJ1-1; D possibly corresponds to TRBD1 (6 bases). The CDR3 runs 15 residues. Per germline, CDR1 SGHAT and CDR2 FQNNGV. The V gene lost 3 bases and the J gene lost 3 bases, with 14 bases spanning the gap. CDR3 residues: CASSLRTQGDTEAFF. The CDR3 coding sequence is TGTGCCAGCAGCTTGCGGACACAGGGTGACACTGAAGCTTTCTTT.

This chain links TRBV10-2 with TRBJ2-3, with D perhaps matching TRBD1 (5 bases). Germline V gene sequence: CDR1 WSHSY, CDR2 SAAADI. The CDR3 contains 16 residues. V was pared by 4 bases and J by 2 bases, with 16 bases between. The DNA for the CDR3 is TGCGCCAGCAGTGTGATGAGGATGGGGCCCACAGATACGCAGTATTTT. Translation: CASSVMRMGPTDTQYF.

The rearrangement links TRBV6-1 to TRBJ1-6; D call uncertain. V lost 6 bases, J lost 7 bases, and 13 bases lay in between. The CDR3 is 14 amino acids. Germline V gives CDR1 MNHNS, CDR2 SASEGT. CDR3 DNA sequence: TGTGCCAGCAGCCCTCCAGGACCCAATTCACCCCTCCACTTT. Amino acid sequence: CASSPPGPNSPLHF.

J is TRBJ1-5 and V is TRBV15; possible D gene TRBD1, 5 bases. V dropped 8 bases and J dropped 4 bases, with 18 bases sitting between them. The CDR3 is 15 residues long. Germline lookup yields CDR1 LNHNV and CDR2 YYDKDF (reference sequence). CDR3 coding DNA: TGTGCCACCGAAGTTGGGACTGCCACAAATCAGCCCCAGCATTTT. Translated, it gives CATEVGTATNQPQHF.

This chain joins TRBV11-2 and TRBJ1-4, with D hard to call. Trimming cost V 6 bases and J 0 bases, with 8 bases left between them. In germline, CDR1 is SGHAT, CDR2 FQNNGV. This CDR3 region has 14 residues. The CDR3 DNA is TGTGCCAGCAGTGGACTCGCAACTAATGAAAAACTGTTTTTT. Its translation is CASSGLATNEKLFF. Variable domain in full (rest from reference TRBV11-2 and TRBJ1-4): EAGVAQSPRYKIIEKRQSVAFWCNPISGHATLYWYQQILGQGPKLLIQFQNNGVVDDSQLPKDRFSAERLKGVDSTLKIQPAKLEDSAVYLCASSGLATNEKLFFGSGTQLSVL.

This sequence joins TRBV15 and TRBJ2-1, with D possibly being TRBD1 (6 bases). Per the germline V gene, CDR1 is LNHNV and CDR2 is YYDKDF (reference sequence). The V end lost 0 bases, the J end lost 8 bases, and 17 bases lay between the germline ends. The CDR3 is 16 amino acids. The CDR3 loop is CATSRDIAASGDEQFF. DNA of the CDR3: TGTGCCACCAGCAGAGATATAGCCGCTTCAGGGGATGAGCAGTTCTTC.

As DNA, the CDR3 is TGTGTCAGAAGCCCTGGGAGGGTCGGGGAAAAACTGTTTTTT. This encodes CVRSPGRVGEKLFF. The rearrangement joins TRBV7-5 to TRBJ1-4. TRBV7-5 has pseudogene status. The CDR3 runs to 14 residues.

The chain is built from TRBV19 and TRBJ2-2; no clear D gene. The V gene's germline CDR1 is LNHDA and CDR2 SQIVND (reference sequence). The CDR3 has 12 residues. V lost 3 bases and J 6 bases, leaving 5 bases between the germline ends. This chain's CDR3 is CASSIPPGELFF. CDR3 in DNA: TGTGCCAGTAGTATCCCCCCCGGGGAGCTGTTTTTT. Based on the CDR3 plus reference TRBV19 and TRBJ2-2, the full variable domain is DGGITQSPKYLFRKEGQNVTLSCEQNLNHDAMYWYRQDPGQGLRLIYYSQIVNDFQKGDIAEGYSVSREKKESFPLTVTSAQKNPTAFYLCASSIPPGELFFGEGSRLTVL.

V gene TRBV19 combines with J gene TRBJ1-1, with 7 nucleotides matching TRBD1. CDR3 length: 14 amino acids. Germline values: CDR1 LNHDA, CDR2 SQIVND (reference sequence). V was clipped by 5 bases and J by 1 base; unmatched bases: 4. This chain's CDR3 is CASSGQDENTEAFF. For the CDR3, the DNA is TGTGCCAGTAGTGGACAGGATGAGAACACTGAAGCTTTCTTT.

The chain recombines TRBV16 with TRBJ1-2; D is undetermined. In germline, CDR1 is KGHSY, CDR2 FQNENV. The CDR3 extends over 11 amino acids. V lost 4 bases, J lost 5 bases, and 5 bases lay in between. The CDR3 bases are TGTGCCAGCAGCCCGGGGTATGGCTACACCTTC. It is translated as CASSPGYGYTF.

The chain links TRBV15 to TRBJ2-3; a possible D gene is TRBD2 (6 bases). The CDR3 spans 17 residues. Germline lookup yields CDR1 LNHNV and CDR2 YYDKDF (reference sequence). The V and J ends lost 0 bases and 2 bases respectively, with 15 bases between them. CDR3 loop: CATSRERGNWYTDTQYF. In DNA form, the CDR3 reads TGTGCCACCAGCAGAGAGCGGGGAAACTGGTACACAGATACGCAGTATTTT.

J is TRBJ1-1 and V is TRBV9; D gene ambiguous. Germline lookup yields CDR1 SGDLS and CDR2 YYNGEE. Trimming took 3 bases from V and 4 from J, leaving 13 bases between them. The CDR3 is 14 residues long. CDR3 coding DNA: TGTGCCAGCAGCGATCCGCGGGAAGGCACTGAAGCTTTCTTT. Translated, it gives CASSDPREGTEAFF.

This chain uses TRBV27 with TRBJ2-7, with a weak D call TRBD2 (7 bases). V lost 6 bases and J lost 2, with 11 bases in between. There are 13 residues in the CDR3. The germline V gene has CDR1 MNHEY and CDR2 SMNVEV (reference sequence). In DNA, the CDR3 is TGTGCCAGCAGCCCGGGGGGCCCCTACGAGCAGTACTTC. It specifies CASSPGGPYEQYF.

The V gene is TRBV7-9, the J gene TRBJ2-7; D possibly matches TRBD1 or TRBD2 (7 bases each). The CDR3 consists of 17 residues. V lost 4 bases, J lost 0 bases, and 19 bases lay in between. CDR1 is SEHNR, CDR2 FQNEAQ, per germline (reference sequence). DNA for the CDR3: TGTGCCAGCAGCTCTCCCGCGGGGGCAGGGGGCTCCTACGAGCAGTACTTC. Translated, it gives CASSSPAGAGGSYEQYF.

V usage is TRBV5-6 and J usage is TRBJ1-1; D is unresolved. Germline CDR1 and CDR2: SGHDT and YYEEEE. CDR3 length: 14 residues. V lost 4 bases, J lost 1 base, and 11 bases lay in between. As DNA, the CDR3 is TGTGCCAGCAGCACCCGTGGGGAGAACACTGAAGCTTTCTTT. This translates into CASSTRGENTEAFF.

This clone was seen a single time. The chain recombines TRBV9 with TRBJ2-7; maybe TRBD2 (6 bases). V lost 4 bases and J 3 bases, leaving 14 bases between the germline ends. The CDR3 loop spans 14 amino acids. Germline values: CDR1 SGDLS, CDR2 YYNGEE. The CDR3 sequence is CASSPEGDSYEQYF. The CDR3 DNA sequence: TGTGCCAGCAGCCCGGAGGGTGACAGCTACGAGCAGTACTTC.

V usage is TRBV25-1 and J usage is TRBJ1-1; maybe TRBD1 (6 bases). CDR1 is MGHDK and CDR2 is SYGVNS in the germline V gene. The germline V and J ends were trimmed by 1 base and 10 bases, with 16 bases remaining between them. CDR3 length: 14 amino acids. The CDR3 is CASSESNQGIRAFF. CDR3 sequence (DNA): TGTGCCAGCAGTGAATCCAACCAGGGGATCCGAGCTTTCTTT.